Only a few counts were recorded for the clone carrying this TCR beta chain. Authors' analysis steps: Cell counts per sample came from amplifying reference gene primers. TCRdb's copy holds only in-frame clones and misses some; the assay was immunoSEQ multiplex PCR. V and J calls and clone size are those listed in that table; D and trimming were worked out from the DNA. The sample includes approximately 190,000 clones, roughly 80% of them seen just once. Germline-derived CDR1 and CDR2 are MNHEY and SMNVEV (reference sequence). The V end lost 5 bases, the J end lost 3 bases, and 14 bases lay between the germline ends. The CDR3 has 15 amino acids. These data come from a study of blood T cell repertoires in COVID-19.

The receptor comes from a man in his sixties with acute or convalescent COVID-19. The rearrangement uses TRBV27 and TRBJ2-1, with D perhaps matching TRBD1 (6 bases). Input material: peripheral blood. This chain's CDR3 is CASSPGVRIYNEQFF. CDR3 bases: TGTGCCAGCAGTCCAGGGGTTAGGATCTACAATGAGCAGTTCTTC.